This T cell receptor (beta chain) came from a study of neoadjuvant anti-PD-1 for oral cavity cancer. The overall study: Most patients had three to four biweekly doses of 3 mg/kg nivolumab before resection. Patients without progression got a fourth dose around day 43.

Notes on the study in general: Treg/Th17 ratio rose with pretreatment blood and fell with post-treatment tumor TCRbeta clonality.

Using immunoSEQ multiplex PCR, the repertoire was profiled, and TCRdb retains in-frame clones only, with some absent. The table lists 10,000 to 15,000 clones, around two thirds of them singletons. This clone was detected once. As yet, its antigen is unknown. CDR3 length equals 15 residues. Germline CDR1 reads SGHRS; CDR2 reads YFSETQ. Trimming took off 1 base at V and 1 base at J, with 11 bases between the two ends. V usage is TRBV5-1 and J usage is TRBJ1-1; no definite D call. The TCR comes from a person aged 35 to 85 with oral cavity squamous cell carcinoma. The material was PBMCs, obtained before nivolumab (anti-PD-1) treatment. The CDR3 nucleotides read TGCGCCAGCAGCTTGCGGGGATATGGGAACACTGAAGCTTTCTTT. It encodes CASSLRGYGNTEAFF.